This T cell receptor (beta chain) was profiled in a study of immune evolution from preneoplasia to lung adenocarcinoma. Trimming took 0 bases from V and 7 from J, leaving 9 bases between them. Germline assignment: CDR1 SGHAT and CDR2 FQNNGV. The CDR3 spans 13 residues. Repertoires were generated with immunoSEQ multiplex PCR, while TCRdb's copy carries only in-frame clones and drops some. The table includes 30,000 to 45,000 clones, 74% detected once. The TCR sequence derives from a person between 55 and 69 years old with lung adenocarcinoma. The sample consisted of FFPE invasive lung adenocarcinoma tissue. This chain joins TRBV11-2 and TRBJ2-5; possibly TRBD1 for D (6 bases). The CDR3 DNA reads as TGTGCCAGCAGCTTAGAGGTCAGGGGGACCCAGTACTTC. The encoded protein is CASSLEVRGTQYF. The whole variable domain, filled in from reference TRBV11-2 and TRBJ2-5, reads EAGVAQSPRYKIIEKRQSVAFWCNPISGHATLYWYQQILGQGPKLLIQFQNNGVVDDSQLPKDRFSAERLKGVDSTLKIQPAKLEDSAVYLCASSLEVRGTQYFGPGTRLLVL.